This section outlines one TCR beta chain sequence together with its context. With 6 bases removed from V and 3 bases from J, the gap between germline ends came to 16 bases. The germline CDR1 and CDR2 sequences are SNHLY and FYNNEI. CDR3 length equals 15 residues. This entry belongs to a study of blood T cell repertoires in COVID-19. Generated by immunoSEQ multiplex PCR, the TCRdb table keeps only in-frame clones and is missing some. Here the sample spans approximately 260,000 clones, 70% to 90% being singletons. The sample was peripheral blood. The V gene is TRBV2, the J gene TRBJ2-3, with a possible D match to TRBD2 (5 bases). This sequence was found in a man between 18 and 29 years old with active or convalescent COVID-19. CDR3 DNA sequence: TGTGCCAGCAGCAAGGGAGCCGGGTTTACAGATACGCAGTATTTT. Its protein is CASSKGAGFTDTQYF.